Below are 25 T cell receptor beta chains sequenced from a single sample in a study of T cells expressing NK-cell markers. TCRdb processed the 5' RACE reads again and assigns one entry to each CDR3 protein, with no DNA. Reported are 400,000 to 500,000 distinct CDR3 sequences; the ten largest clones contain approximately 7%. Sequenced: blood T cells: a sorted CD56 or NKG2C T cell subset, CD4+ or CD8+ T cells, or bulk PBMC T cells (not recorded which). These receptors came from a woman aged 18 to 69 in good health.

V is TRBV7-2 and J is TRBJ1-1. The CDR3 spans 14 residues. Germline values: CDR1 SGHTA, CDR2 FQGNSA. Here the CDR3 reads CASSLLGMNTEAFF.

The gene calls are TRBV30 and TRBJ2-4; TCRdb's D call, TRBD1, is unchecked because there is no DNA. CDR3 size: 15 residues. The germline V gene has CDR1 GTSNPN and CDR2 SVGIG (reference sequence). The chain's CDR3 is CAWNRQGLAKNIQYF.

The rearrangement links TRBV9 to TRBJ1-2. The V gene's germline CDR1 is SGDLS and CDR2 YYNGEE. CDR3 size: 12 residues. CDR3 region: CASSVPEWSYTF.

This chain connects TRBV15 to TRBJ2-1; TCRdb selects TRBD2, and the lack of DNA leaves this call unchecked. Germline CDR1 is LNHNV and CDR2 is YYDKDF (reference sequence). This CDR3 spans 15 amino acids. CDR3 sequence reads: CATSGGWGSYNEQFF.

This sequence joins TRBV7-3 and TRBJ2-2. The CDR3 runs 13 residues. Germline CDR1 is SGHTA and CDR2 is FQGTGA. CDR3 amino acids: CASSLHKTGELFF. Looking up the rest from reference TRBV7-3 and TRBJ2-2 gives the full variable domain: GAGVSQTPSNKVTEKGKYVELRCDPISGHTALYWYRQSLGQGPEFLIYFQGTGAADDSGLPNDRFFAVRPEGSVSTLKIQRTERGDSAVYLCASSLHKTGELFFGEGSRLTVL.

The V and J genes are TRBV10-2 and TRBJ2-1; with no DNA, the TCRdb D assignment of TRBD1 cannot be verified. CDR3 length: 12 amino acids. CDR1 and CDR2 (germline): WSHSY, SAAADI. The CDR3 sequence is CASSDLTGGEFF.

This chain joins TRBV6-1 and TRBJ2-5; there is no DNA to check the TCRdb D call of TRBD1. The CDR3 runs 14 residues. In germline, CDR1 is MNHNS, CDR2 SASEGT. The CDR3 spells CASSLDRALGTQYF.

The rearrangement joins TRBV20-1 to TRBJ2-2. Per the germline V gene, CDR1 is DFQATT and CDR2 is SNEGSKA (reference sequence). The CDR3 sequence is 14 residues long. The CDR3 spells CSAPKDANTGELFF.

The rearrangement joins TRBV27 to TRBJ1-4; TCRdb lists TRBD1, though no DNA is available to test this call. The CDR3 loop spans 16 amino acids. Looked up from germline, CDR1 is MNHEY and CDR2 is SMNVEV (reference sequence). Here the CDR3 reads CASSSPRTSGNEKLFF.

The chain carries TRBV18 and TRBJ2-5. The CDR3 has 13 residues. Germline V gives CDR1 KGHSH, CDR2 LQKENI. CDR3 in amino acids: CASSRQQQETQYF.

The CDR3 region is CASTGGPSYEQYF. The V call is TRBV2, the J call TRBJ2-7; TCRdb outputs TRBD2, but without DNA this stays unchecked. CDR1 and CDR2 from the germline V gene are SNHLY and FYNNEI. The CDR3 consists of 13 residues.

This chain links TRBV12-3 or TRBV12-4 with TRBJ1-6; no DNA is available, so the TRBD1 call from TCRdb remains unchecked. The CDR3 runs to 15 residues. CDR3: CASSPGQGPRSPLHF.

V is TRBV28 and J is TRBJ2-5; TCRdb gives TRBD2 as the D gene, but with no DNA this cannot be confirmed. The CDR3 has 13 residues. The germline V gene has CDR1 MDHEN and CDR2 SYDVKM. The CDR3: CASRVGGKETQYF.

This chain links TRBV12-3 or TRBV12-4 with TRBJ1-2. The length of the CDR3 is 17 residues. CDR3 amino acids: CASSPELGAGSLGGYTF.

The chain recombines TRBV6-1 with TRBJ2-3. Germline V CDR1 and CDR2: MNHNS, SASEGT. The CDR3 has 14 amino acids. CDR3 sequence: CASSRGPNADTQYF.

The V and J genes are TRBV29-1 and TRBJ1-2; TCRdb gives TRBD1 as the D gene, but with no DNA this cannot be confirmed. This CDR3 is 12 amino acids long. Per the germline V gene, CDR1 is SQVTM and CDR2 is ANQGSEA. The CDR3 is CSVEDWGDGYTF.

J is TRBJ2-1 and V is TRBV5-1; the D gene TCRdb calls, TRBD2, cannot be checked with no DNA. Looked up from germline, CDR1 is SGHRS and CDR2 is YFSETQ. This CDR3 contains 16 residues. Here the CDR3 reads CASSPTSGGGRNEQFF.

The V and J genes are TRBV29-1 and TRBJ2-5; absent DNA, TCRdb's TRBD2 call cannot be checked. Germline V CDR1 and CDR2: SQVTM, ANQGSEA. This CDR3 has 15 amino acids. CDR3 protein: CSTVLAGKYQETQYF.

This chain joins TRBV30 and TRBJ2-4; TCRdb's D call of TRBD2 is untestable without DNA. Germline-derived CDR1 and CDR2 are GTSNPN and SVGIG (reference sequence). CDR3 length: 13 residues. The CDR3 spells CAWSEGLRDIQYF.

The chain uses TRBV6-1 and TRBJ2-7; the TRBD2 assignment by TCRdb is unverifiable without DNA. Per the germline V gene, CDR1 is MNHNS and CDR2 is SASEGT. The CDR3 covers 17 residues. The CDR3: CASRLGEKLAGSYEQYF.

The chain couples TRBV28 to TRBJ2-5; the D call from TCRdb, TRBD1, cannot be confirmed without DNA. There are 12 residues in the CDR3. Germline lookup yields CDR1 MDHEN and CDR2 SYDVKM. The CDR3 region is CASKGKTETQYF.

The V and J genes are TRBV6-1 and TRBJ2-1; TCRdb reports TRBD2, a call that lacks DNA to check it against. This CDR3 is 15 amino acids long. Germline lookup yields CDR1 MNHNS and CDR2 SASEGT. Here the CDR3 reads CATLSSSGRADEQFF.

The chain links TRBV7-2 to TRBJ1-1. Germline CDR1 SGHTA, CDR2 FQGNSA. The length of the CDR3 is 14 residues. The CDR3 loop is CASSFLNSNTEAFF.

The chain links TRBV29-1 to TRBJ2-4; TCRdb names TRBD1, which stays unverified in the absence of DNA. The CDR3 contains 12 residues. CDR1 is SQVTM, CDR2 ANQGSEA, per germline. CDR3 loop: CSVRQVLDIQYF.

The chain recombines TRBV20-1 with TRBJ1-3; TCRdb's D call of TRBD1 is untestable without DNA. Germline V gene lookup returns CDR1 DFQATT and CDR2 SNEGSKA (reference sequence). This CDR3 contains 14 residues. CDR3 in amino acids: CSASDRASGNTIYF.